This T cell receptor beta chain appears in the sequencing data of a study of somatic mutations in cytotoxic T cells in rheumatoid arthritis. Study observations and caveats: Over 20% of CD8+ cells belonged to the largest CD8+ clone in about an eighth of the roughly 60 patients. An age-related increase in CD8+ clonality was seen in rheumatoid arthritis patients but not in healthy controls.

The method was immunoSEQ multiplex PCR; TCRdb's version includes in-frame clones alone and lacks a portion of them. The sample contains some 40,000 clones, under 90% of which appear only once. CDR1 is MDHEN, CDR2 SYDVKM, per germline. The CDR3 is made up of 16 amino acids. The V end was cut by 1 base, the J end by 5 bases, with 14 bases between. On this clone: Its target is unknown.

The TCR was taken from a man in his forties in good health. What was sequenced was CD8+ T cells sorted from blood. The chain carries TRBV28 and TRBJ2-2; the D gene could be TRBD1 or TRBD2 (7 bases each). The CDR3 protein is CASSLSRGGRTGELFF. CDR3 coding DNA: TGTGCCAGCAGTTTATCCAGGGGGGGGAGGACCGGGGAGCTGTTTTTT.